Reported below is one T cell receptor (beta chain). The data stem from a study of identical twins. V was cut by 4 bases and J by 3 bases, with 14 bases left in between. Germline V CDR1 and CDR2: SGHRS, YFSETQ. The CDR3 contains 14 residues. Template switching added a universal primer site, and cDNA bore unique molecular identifiers. TCRdb redid the calling of the 5' RACE reads with MiXCR, one entry per CDR3 protein. The sample has about 530,000 distinct CDR3 sequences, nearly 15% seen once. The sample also formed part of further work on yellow fever vaccine responses in identical twins.

Sequenced input: CD4+ T cells sorted from blood. This TCR was sampled from a woman aged 18-29 years in good health. The chain is built from TRBV5-1 and TRBJ2-7; D call uncertain. The CDR3 bases are TGCGCCAGCAGCCTGCAGGCTGGAGACTACGAGCAGTACGTC. This translates into CASSLQAGDYEQYV.